This TCR beta chain derives from a study of blood T cell repertoires in COVID-19. The CDR3 sequence is 17 residues long. In germline, CDR1 is LGHDT, CDR2 YNNKEL (reference sequence). V dropped 0 bases and J dropped 1 base, with 15 bases sitting between them. This table comes from immunoSEQ multiplex PCR, and its TCRdb copy is limited to in-frame clones, with some not included. The table has tens of thousands of clones, 84% seen once. The sample consisted of peripheral blood. The sequence came from a human donor in a cohort sampled during active COVID-19. The chain recombines TRBV3-1 (or the pseudogene TRBV3-2) with TRBJ1-2; D is undetermined. The CDR3 loop reads CASSQESNRGINYGYTF. The CDR3 coding sequence is TGTGCCAGCAGCCAAGAATCTAATCGGGGAATTAACTATGGCTACACCTTC.